This TCR beta chain stems from a study of blood T cell repertoires in COVID-19. Overall study context: The United States, Italy and Spain supplied acute and convalescent COVID-19 samples. In each case, the material was cDNA or gDNA derived from T cells, B-cell-depleted T cells, or PBMCs.

The germline V gene encodes CDR1 SGDLS and CDR2 YYNGEE. With 3 bases removed from V and 6 bases from J, the gap between germline ends came to 9 bases. The CDR3 runs 13 residues. In the original workflow: Amplification from reference gene primers served as the basis for estimated nucleated cell counts. The method was immunoSEQ multiplex PCR; TCRdb's version includes in-frame clones alone and lacks a portion of them. That table supplies the V and J calls and clone size; D and trimming were determined from the DNA. The top ten hold 5% to 8.5% of the sample, which has some 370,000 clones, 85% to 90% seen once.

The sequence derives from a man younger than 35 with active or convalescent COVID-19. The V gene is TRBV9, the J gene TRBJ2-2; the D gene is possibly TRBD2 (5 bases). The sample consisted of peripheral blood. CDR3 amino acids: CASSERPAGELFF. The DNA of the CDR3 is TGTGCCAGCAGCGAGCGGCCTGCCGGGGAGCTGTTTTTT. The whole variable domain, remainder taken from reference TRBV9 and TRBJ2-2, is DSGVTQTPKHLITATGQRVTLRCSPRSGDLSVYWYQQSLDQGLQFLIQYYNGEERAKGNILERFSAQQFPDLHSELNLSSLELGDSALYFCASSERPAGELFFGEGSRLTVL.